The 5 T cell receptor beta chains given below trace back to one sample, sequenced in a study of T cells after yellow fever vaccination. TCRdb redid the calling of the 5' RACE reads with MiXCR, one entry per CDR3 protein. The profile covers approximately 300,000 distinct CDR3 sequences, with around 7% appearing a single time and roughly a sixth taken by the ten largest. The sample was PBMCs, taken about 49 days after the first yellow fever vaccination. The receptors were gathered from a man younger than 30 who received the YFV17D yellow fever vaccine.

The chain's CDR3 is CASSMAPGTDNEKLFF. The CDR3 DNA sequence: TGTGCCAGTAGTATGGCCCCCGGGACAGACAATGAAAAACTGTTTTTT. This chain connects TRBV19 to TRBJ1-4, with 7 positions matching TRBD1. Germline lookup yields CDR1 LNHDA and CDR2 SQIVND (reference sequence). With V trimmed by 3 bases and J by 5 bases, 9 bases remained unmatched. The CDR3 consists of 16 residues.

This clonotype was counted at least ten times. J is TRBJ2-1 and V is TRBV20-1; 14 bases are a match to TRBD2. This CDR3 contains 14 residues. CDR1 and CDR2 (germline): DFQATT, SNEGSKA (reference sequence). V shed 5 bases, J shed 9 bases, and the junction held 6 bases outside the gene matches. CDR3 bases: TGCAGTGCTTCGACTAGCGGGGGGGCGGGTGAGCAGTTCTTC. Protein: CSASTSGGAGEQFF.

This chain uses TRBV7-7 with TRBJ2-2; no clear D gene. CDR3 length: 14 amino acids. The V gene lost 5 bases and the J gene lost 1 base, with 8 bases spanning the gap. Germline assignment: CDR1 SSHAT and CDR2 FNYEAQ (reference sequence). Here the CDR3 reads CASSVNWNTGELFF. The CDR3 coding sequence is TGTGCCAGCAGCGTCAACTGGAACACCGGGGAGCTGTTTTTT.

This clonotype has only a few counts. The genes are TRBV12-3 or TRBV12-4 and TRBJ2-3, with a weak D call TRBD1 (6 bases). The CDR3 is 16 amino acids. V lost 5 bases, J lost 2 bases, and 17 bases lay in between. DNA for the CDR3: TGTGCCAGCAGTCCCAGGGCAGGGGCCGCCACAGATACGCAGTATTTT. Encoded protein: CASSPRAGAATDTQYF.

J is TRBJ1-1 and V is TRBV7-9; D perhaps matches TRBD1 (5 bases). Trimming shortened V by 6 bases and J by 6 bases, and 14 bases separated the two germline ends. Germline assignment: CDR1 SEHNR and CDR2 FQNEAQ (reference sequence). CDR3 size: 13 residues. This CDR3 reads CASSSAGRPEAFF. The CDR3 region has the DNA TGTGCCAGCAGTTCAGCGGGGCGCCCTGAAGCTTTCTTT.